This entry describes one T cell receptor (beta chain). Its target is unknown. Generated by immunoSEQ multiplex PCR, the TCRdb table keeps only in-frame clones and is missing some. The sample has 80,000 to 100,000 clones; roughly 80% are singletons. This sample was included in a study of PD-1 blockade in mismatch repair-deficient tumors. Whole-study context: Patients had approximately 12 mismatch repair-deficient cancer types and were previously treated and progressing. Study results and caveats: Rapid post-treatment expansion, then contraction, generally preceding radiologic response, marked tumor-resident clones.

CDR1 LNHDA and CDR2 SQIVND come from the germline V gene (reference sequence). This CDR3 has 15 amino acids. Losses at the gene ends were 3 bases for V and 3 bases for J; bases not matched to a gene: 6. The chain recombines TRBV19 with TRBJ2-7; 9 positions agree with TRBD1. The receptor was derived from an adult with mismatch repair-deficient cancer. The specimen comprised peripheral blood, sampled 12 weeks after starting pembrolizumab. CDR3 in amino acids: CASSILGQGSYEQYF. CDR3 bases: TGTGCCAGTAGTATTTTAGGACAGGGGAGCTACGAGCAGTACTTC.